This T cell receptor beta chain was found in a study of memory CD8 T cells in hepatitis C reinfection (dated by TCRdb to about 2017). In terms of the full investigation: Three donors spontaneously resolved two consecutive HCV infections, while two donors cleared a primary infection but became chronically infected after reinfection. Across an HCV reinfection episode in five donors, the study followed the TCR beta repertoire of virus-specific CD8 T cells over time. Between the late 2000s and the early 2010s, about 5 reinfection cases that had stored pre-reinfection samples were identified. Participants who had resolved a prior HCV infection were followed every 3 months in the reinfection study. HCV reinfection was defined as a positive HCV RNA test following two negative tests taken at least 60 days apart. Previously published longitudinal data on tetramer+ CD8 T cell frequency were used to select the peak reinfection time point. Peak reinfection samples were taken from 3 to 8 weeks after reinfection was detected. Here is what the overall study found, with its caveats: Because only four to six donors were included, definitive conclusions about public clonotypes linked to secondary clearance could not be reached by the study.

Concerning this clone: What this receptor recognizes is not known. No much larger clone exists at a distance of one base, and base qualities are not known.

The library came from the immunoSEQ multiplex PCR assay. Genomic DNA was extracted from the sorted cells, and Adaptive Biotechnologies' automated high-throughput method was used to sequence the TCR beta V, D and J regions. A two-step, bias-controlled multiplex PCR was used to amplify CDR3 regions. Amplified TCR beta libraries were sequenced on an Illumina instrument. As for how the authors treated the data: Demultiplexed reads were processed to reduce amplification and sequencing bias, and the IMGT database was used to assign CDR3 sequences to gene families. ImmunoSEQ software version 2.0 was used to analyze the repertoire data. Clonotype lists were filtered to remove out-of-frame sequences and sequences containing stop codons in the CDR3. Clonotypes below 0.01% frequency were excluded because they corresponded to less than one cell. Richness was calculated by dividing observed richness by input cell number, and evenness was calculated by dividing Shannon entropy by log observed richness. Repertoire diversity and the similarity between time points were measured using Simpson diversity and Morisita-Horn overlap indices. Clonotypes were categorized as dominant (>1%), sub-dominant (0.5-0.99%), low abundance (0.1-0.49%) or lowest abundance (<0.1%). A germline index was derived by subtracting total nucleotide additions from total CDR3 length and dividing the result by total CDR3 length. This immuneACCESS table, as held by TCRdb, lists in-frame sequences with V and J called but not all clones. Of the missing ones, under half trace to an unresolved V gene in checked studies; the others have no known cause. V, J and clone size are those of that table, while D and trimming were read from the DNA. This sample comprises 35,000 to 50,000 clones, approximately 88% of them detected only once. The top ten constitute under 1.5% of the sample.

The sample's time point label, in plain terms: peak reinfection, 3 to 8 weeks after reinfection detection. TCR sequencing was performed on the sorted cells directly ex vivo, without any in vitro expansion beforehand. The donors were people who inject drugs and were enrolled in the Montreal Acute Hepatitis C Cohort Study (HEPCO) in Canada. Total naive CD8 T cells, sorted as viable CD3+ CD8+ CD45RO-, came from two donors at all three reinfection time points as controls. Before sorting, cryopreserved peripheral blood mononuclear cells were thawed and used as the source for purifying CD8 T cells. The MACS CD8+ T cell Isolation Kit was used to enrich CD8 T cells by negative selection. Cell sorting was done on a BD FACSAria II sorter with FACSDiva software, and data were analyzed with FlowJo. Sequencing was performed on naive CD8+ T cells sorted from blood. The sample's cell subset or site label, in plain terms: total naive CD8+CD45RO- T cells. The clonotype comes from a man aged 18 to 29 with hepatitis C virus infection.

Here is the DNA: TGTGCCAGCAGAGGAGGCAGAGTGGAGAACACTGAAGCTTTCTTT. Protein translation: CASRGGRVENTEAFF. This receptor chain uses TRBV6-6 and TRBJ1-1; no D gene call is confident. V gives up 6 bases and J gives up 1 base, and the segment between their germline ends measures 15 bases. Taken from cysteine to phenylalanine, the CDR3 has 15 residues. The kept DNA is CDR3 alone, 45 bases in frame from the first base. Via the germline V gene (reference sequence), CDR1 is MNHNY and CDR2 SVGAGI.